One T cell receptor (beta chain) is described in this entry. This specimen comes from a study of T cell clones after liver transplantation. About the study: HCV positivity affected three of eight recipients; the rest lacked autoimmune or viral indications.

The protocol was immunoSEQ multiplex PCR, while the TCRdb copy is restricted to in-frame clones and leaves out a portion. The sample lists tens of thousands of clones, 90% occurring once. Sample: CD4+ T cells from blood, taken before liver transplant. This clonotype was sampled from a human donor who received a liver transplant.

The CDR3 here is CASSVGGDSGEKLFF. The CDR3 DNA reads TGTGCCAGCAGCGTAGGAGGGGACAGTGGCGAAAAACTGTTTTTT. The chain joins TRBV9 to TRBJ1-4; 7 nucleotides agree with TRBD1. CDR3 length equals 15 residues. J was trimmed by 8 bases and V by 0 bases; bases with no gene match: 7. Germline assignment: CDR1 SGDLS and CDR2 YYNGEE.